A single T cell receptor beta chain is shown here with its context. Its antigen is unidentified. TCRdb's copy holds only in-frame clones and misses some; the assay was immunoSEQ multiplex PCR. The sample records hundreds of thousands of clones, less than 85% being singletons. CDR1 SGHTS and CDR2 YDEGEE come from the germline V gene. The CDR3 is 15 amino acids. The V end was cut by 0 bases, the J end by 2 bases, with 11 bases between. Those who donated were healthy HIV-negative adults, with no recent acute infections or vaccinations reported. This record belongs to a study of shared clonotypes between healthy human individuals. Regarding the study as a whole: Deeper or shallower sequencing was expected to change how clonotypes are shared among donors. The small donor group covered limited genetic and exposure diversity.

The rearrangement links TRBV5-8 to TRBJ2-5; D unclear. Sequencing used memory CD4+ T cells sorted from blood. As for subset: CD45RA-negative fraction. The receptor comes from a woman aged 25 to 39 in good health. The CDR3: CASSLAGESQETQYF. The DNA for the CDR3 is TGTGCCAGCAGCTTGGCCGGTGAAAGTCAAGAGACCCAGTACTTC.